A single sample gave rise to the 28 T cell receptor beta chains below, sequenced in a study of blood T cell repertoires in COVID-19. Sequenced by immunoSEQ multiplex PCR; TCRdb stores in-frame clones only, minus some. Altogether more than 90,000 clones are present, 75% to 90% being singletons, with the ten largest covering 7.7%. Sequences were obtained from peripheral blood. These receptors came from a human donor in a cohort sampled during active COVID-19.

The V and J genes are TRBV11-2 and TRBJ2-7; TRBD2 might be the D (5 bases). The CDR3 sequence is 13 residues long. The V end was cut by 4 bases, the J end by 0 bases, with 7 bases between. Germline CDR1 is SGHAT and CDR2 is FQNNGV. CDR3 amino acids: CASSSGSSYEQYF. CDR3 sequence (DNA): TGTGCCAGCAGCTCTGGGAGCTCCTACGAGCAGTACTTC.

The J gene is TRBJ1-2, the V gene TRBV19; 8 nucleotides match TRBD1. The CDR3 extends over 15 amino acids. Germline V gene lookup returns CDR1 LNHDA and CDR2 SQIVND (reference sequence). The V gene end was trimmed by 7 bases and the J gene end by 1 base; junction bases not matched to a gene: 8. CDR3 sequence reads: CASTSHTGGNYGYTF. The CDR3 DNA follows: TGTGCCAGTACCTCCCATACAGGGGGTAACTATGGCTACACCTTC. Full variable domain (missing parts from reference TRBV19 and TRBJ1-2): DGGITQSPKYLFRKEGQNVTLSCEQNLNHDAMYWYRQDPGQGLRLIYYSQIVNDFQKGDIAEGYSVSREKKESFPLTVTSAQKNPTAFYLCASTSHTGGNYGYTFGSGTRLTVV.

This clone has more than one count but fewer than ten. This chain connects TRBV29-1 to TRBJ2-7; unclear D gene. CDR3 length: 11 residues. From germline, CDR1 is SQVTM and CDR2 ANQGSEA. The V end lost 0 bases, the J end lost 3 bases, and 3 bases lay between the germline ends. CDR3 loop: CSVEDSYEQYF. The CDR3 DNA reads TGCAGCGTTGAAGACAGCTACGAGCAGTACTTC.

This sequence joins TRBV5-6 and TRBJ2-6; a possible D gene is TRBD1 (5 bases). The V and J ends lost 4 bases and 4 bases respectively, with 12 bases between them. The germline gives CDR1 SGHDT, CDR2 YYEEEE. The CDR3 spans 15 residues. CDR3 loop: CASSRTFSGANVLTF. In DNA form, the CDR3 reads TGTGCCAGCAGCCGGACATTTTCGGGGGCCAACGTCCTGACTTTC.

The chain recombines TRBV5-6 with TRBJ2-7; 7 positions agree with TRBD2. The V and J ends lost 2 bases and 0 bases, in that order; junction bases with no gene match: 2. The CDR3 consists of 14 residues. Germline V gives CDR1 SGHDT, CDR2 YYEEEE. The CDR3 coding sequence is TGTGCCAGCAGCTTCGGGAGGAGCTCCTACGAGCAGTACTTC. This encodes CASSFGRSSYEQYF.

This clone was observed a few times. The rearrangement links TRBV4-1 to TRBJ1-2; D is unclear. The germline V gene has CDR1 MGHRA and CDR2 YSYEKL. The V end was cut by 0 bases, the J end by 8 bases, with 19 bases between. This CDR3 comprises 16 residues. CDR3 amino acids: CASSQDPGNRRIGYTF. Written as DNA, the CDR3 is TGCGCCAGCAGCCAAGATCCGGGGAACAGACGAATCGGCTACACCTTC.

The chain uses TRBV18 and TRBJ1-6; a possible D gene is TRBD1 (6 bases). The CDR3 covers 15 residues. V was clipped by 4 bases and J by 4 bases, with 11 bases between them. Germline-derived CDR1 and CDR2 are KGHSH and LQKENI. This chain's CDR3 is CASSLSGQYNSPLHF. The DNA for the CDR3 is TGTGCCAGCTCACTTTCTGGACAGTATAATTCACCCCTCCACTTT.

The chain uses TRBV4-2 and TRBJ2-3; D is perhaps TRBD1 (5 bases). This CDR3 is built from 18 residues. CDR1 and CDR2 from the germline V gene are LGHNA and YNFKEQ. Trimming took 0 bases from V and 1 from J, leaving 17 bases between them. The CDR3 nucleotides are TGTGCCAGCAGCCAAGATCCCAATAGGGGCCTCGGCACAGATACGCAGTATTTT. Translation gives CASSQDPNRGLGTDTQYF.

This chain links TRBV14 with TRBJ2-7; 8 positions agree with TRBD1. This CDR3 is built from 16 residues. Germline CDR1 is SGHDN and CDR2 is FVKESK. Unmatched junction bases numbered 11, after V lost 4 bases and J lost 3 bases. The DNA for the CDR3 is TGTGCCAGCAGCCTTCGACAGGGGTACCCTTACTACGAGCAGTACTTC. Translating gives CASSLRQGYPYYEQYF.

The chain is built from TRBV10-2 and TRBJ2-3; 10 bases align to TRBD2. Looked up from germline, CDR1 is WSHSY and CDR2 is SAAADI. The J segment lost 2 bases and the V segment lost 3 bases, leaving 5 bases of the junction unmatched. This CDR3 is built from 16 residues. CDR3 loop: CASSDVTSGFTDTQYF. The CDR3 DNA sequence: TGCGCCAGCAGTGACGTGACTAGCGGGTTCACAGATACGCAGTATTTT.

This clone showed up just a few times. This chain links TRBV27 with TRBJ1-1; weak D call: TRBD1 (5 bases). CDR1 and CDR2 from the germline V gene are MNHEY and SMNVEV (reference sequence). The CDR3 loop spans 13 amino acids. The V and J ends lost 7 bases and 3 bases respectively, with 12 bases between them. Here the CDR3 reads CASKKPGDTEAFF. Written as DNA, the CDR3 is TGTGCCAGCAAAAAACCGGGGGACACTGAAGCTTTCTTT.

This chain links TRBV4-1 with TRBJ2-7; 7 nucleotides line up with TRBD2. The CDR3 has 15 residues. Germline values: CDR1 MGHRA, CDR2 YSYEKL. Losses at the gene ends were 3 bases for V and 0 bases for J; bases not matched to a gene: 5. DNA of the CDR3: TGCGCCAGCAGCCACCCCGGGACTACCTCCTACGAGCAGTACTTC. Translation: CASSHPGTTSYEQYF.

Details on this clone: Other DNA sequences in this sample translate to the same CDR3. The rearrangement joins TRBV28 to TRBJ1-2, with D perhaps matching TRBD1 (6 bases). CDR1 is MDHEN and CDR2 is SYDVKM in the germline V gene. This CDR3 spans 13 amino acids. Trimming left V 2 bases short and J 2 bases short, with 6 bases between. CDR3 DNA: TGTGCCAGCAGTTTAACAGGGAACTATGGCTACACCTTC. Translation: CASSLTGNYGYTF.

The chain has TRBV18 and TRBJ1-5; D might be TRBD1 (5 bases). With 3 bases removed from V and 3 bases from J, the gap between germline ends came to 12 bases. There are 15 residues in the CDR3. Per the germline V gene, CDR1 is KGHSH and CDR2 is LQKENI. In DNA form, the CDR3 reads TGTGCCAGCTCACCCGTTGGACACCTCAATCAGCCCCAGCATTTT. Residues: CASSPVGHLNQPQHF. Full variable domain (missing parts from reference TRBV18 and TRBJ1-5): NAGVMQNPRHLVRRRGQEARLRCSPMKGHSHVYWYRQLPEEGLKFMVYLQKENIIDESGMPKERFSAEFPKEGPSILRIQQVVRGDSAAYFCASSPVGHLNQPQHFGDGTRLSIL.

The chain employs TRBV27 and TRBJ2-1, with 12 bases aligning to TRBD2. V shed 7 bases, J shed 7 bases, and the junction held 17 bases outside the gene matches. The CDR3 totals 18 residues. CDR1 and CDR2 from the germline V gene are MNHEY and SMNVEV (reference sequence). The CDR3 region has the DNA TGTGCCAGCACCCTACTAGCGGGAGGCCAGCTAGGGAGGAATGAGCAGTTCTTC. This encodes CASTLLAGGQLGRNEQFF.

This rearrangement joins TRBV6-5 to TRBJ2-7; 7 bases match TRBD1. In germline, CDR1 is MNHEY, CDR2 SVGAGI. This CDR3 has 13 amino acids. V was clipped by 4 bases and J by 2 bases; unmatched bases: 2. The CDR3 DNA reads as TGTGCCAGCAGTTTTGACAGGGCCTACGAGCAGTACTTC. It is translated as CASSFDRAYEQYF.

The DNA for the CDR3 is TGCGCCAGCAGCTTGGCATCGGCAGGGGGAGGCACTGAAGCTTTCTTT. Amino acids: CASSLASAGGGTEAFF. The rearrangement links TRBV5-1 to TRBJ1-1; 7 bases are a match to TRBD1. With 0 bases clipped from V and 4 bases from J, the junction kept 9 bases outside the gene matches. The CDR3 is 16 residues long. Germline V gene sequence: CDR1 SGHRS, CDR2 YFSETQ.

The rearrangement links TRBV3-1 (or the pseudogene TRBV3-2) to TRBJ1-1; D gene uncertain. Germline CDR1 LGHDT, CDR2 YNNKEL (reference sequence). V lost 3 bases, J lost 5 bases, and 16 bases lay in between. The CDR3 loop spans 15 amino acids. The chain's CDR3 is CASSHSGTRGTEAFF. CDR3 nucleotides: TGTGCCAGCAGCCACTCGGGAACGCGAGGGACTGAAGCTTTCTTT.

CDR3 DNA: TGTGCCACCAGTGATTTCCGGCTAGCGGGTGTTGAGCAGTTCTTC. It encodes CATSDFRLAGVEQFF. The chain couples TRBV24-1 to TRBJ2-1; the match to TRBD2 covers 8 bases. The CDR3 spans 15 residues. Unmatched junction bases numbered 7, after V lost 1 base and J lost 9 bases. The germline V gene encodes CDR1 KGHDR and CDR2 SFDVKD.

The CDR3 loop reads CASSPDRVWEKLFF. The CDR3 DNA reads TGCGCCAGCAGCCCAGACAGGGTATGGGAAAAACTGTTTTTT. This rearrangement joins TRBV5-1 to TRBJ1-4, with 7 bases lining up with TRBD1. The CDR3 contains 14 residues. CDR1 and CDR2 (germline): SGHRS, YFSETQ. V was pared by 4 bases and J by 8 bases, with 8 bases of the junction left unmatched.

In the case of this clone: This sample also contains other DNA sequences that code for the same CDR3. This rearrangement joins TRBV10-1 to TRBJ2-2; no clear D gene. Trimming left V 0 bases short and J 7 bases short, with 6 bases between. Germline CDR1 reads WNHNN; CDR2 reads SYGVQD (reference sequence). The CDR3 is 13 residues long. CDR3 sequence (DNA): TGCGCCAGCAGTGAGTCGAGGCTCGGGGAGCTGTTTTTT. The encoded protein is CASSESRLGELFF.

The V and J genes are TRBV29-1 and TRBJ1-1, with D possibly matching TRBD1 (6 bases). V shed 6 bases and J shed 4 bases, with 18 bases lying between them. This CDR3 has 14 residues. Germline loops: CDR1 SQVTM, CDR2 ANQGSEA. The CDR3 region has the DNA TGCAGCGTCACTTCACAGGGTGTGGGCACTGAAGCTTTCTTT. Translating it yields CSVTSQGVGTEAFF. Filled out from reference TRBV29-1 and TRBJ1-1, the complete variable domain reads SAVISQKPSRDICQRGTSLTIQCQVDSQVTMMFWYRQQPGQSLTLIATANQGSEATYESGFVIDKFPISRPNLTFSTLTVSNMSPEDSSIYLCSVTSQGVGTEAFFGQGTRLTVV.

This rearrangement joins TRBV18 to TRBJ1-4, with D tentatively TRBD1 (5 bases). There are 15 residues in the CDR3. V was cut by 2 bases and J by 7 bases, with 14 bases left in between. In germline, CDR1 is KGHSH, CDR2 LQKENI. The chain's CDR3 is CASSPVGRDGEKLFF. DNA of the CDR3: TGTGCCAGCTCACCAGTAGGCAGGGATGGTGAAAAACTGTTTTTT.

The J gene is TRBJ2-7, the V gene TRBV10-3; D ambiguous. Germline V CDR1 and CDR2: ENHRY, SYGVKD. The CDR3 spans 13 residues. Trimming stripped 4 bases from V and 4 bases from J, with 11 bases between. The CDR3 DNA is TGTGCCATCAGTGTAACCGGGTTATACGAGCAGTACTTC. It yields the protein CAISVTGLYEQYF.

The rearrangement links TRBV19 to TRBJ2-3; D perhaps matches TRBD2 (6 bases). Germline V gene lookup returns CDR1 LNHDA and CDR2 SQIVND (reference sequence). Trimming stripped 4 bases from V and 1 base from J, with 15 bases between. The length of the CDR3 is 16 residues. The CDR3 loop is CASSTRKTGGTDTQYF. CDR3 nucleotides: TGTGCCAGTAGTACCCGGAAAACGGGGGGCACAGATACGCAGTATTTT.

This chain connects TRBV19 to TRBJ1-2; 8 nucleotides line up with TRBD1. The germline V gene encodes CDR1 LNHDA and CDR2 SQIVND (reference sequence). The CDR3 is 12 amino acids. With V trimmed by 8 bases and J by 8 bases, 7 bases remained unmatched. The CDR3 protein is CASADRGRGYTF. As DNA, the CDR3 is TGTGCCAGTGCCGACAGGGGTAGGGGCTACACCTTC.

The chain couples TRBV9 to TRBJ1-5; a weak D match, TRBD1 (6 bases). Germline-derived CDR1 and CDR2 are SGDLS and YYNGEE. V was trimmed by 5 bases and J by 3 bases, leaving 12 bases between them. CDR3 length: 14 amino acids. CDR3 sequence reads: CASSPGQINQPQHF. Here the CDR3 DNA reads TGTGCCAGCAGTCCGGGACAAATCAATCAGCCCCAGCATTTT.

The chain links TRBV18 to TRBJ2-6; TRBD1 matches 7 bases. Germline V gene data show CDR1 as KGHSH and CDR2 as LQKENI. The CDR3 covers 18 residues. The V and J ends lost 4 bases and 0 bases, in that order; junction bases with no gene match: 9. CDR3 DNA sequence: TGTGCCAGCTCACTATGGGACAGTTCTAGCTCTGGGGCCAACGTCCTGACTTTC. It encodes CASSLWDSSSSGANVLTF.